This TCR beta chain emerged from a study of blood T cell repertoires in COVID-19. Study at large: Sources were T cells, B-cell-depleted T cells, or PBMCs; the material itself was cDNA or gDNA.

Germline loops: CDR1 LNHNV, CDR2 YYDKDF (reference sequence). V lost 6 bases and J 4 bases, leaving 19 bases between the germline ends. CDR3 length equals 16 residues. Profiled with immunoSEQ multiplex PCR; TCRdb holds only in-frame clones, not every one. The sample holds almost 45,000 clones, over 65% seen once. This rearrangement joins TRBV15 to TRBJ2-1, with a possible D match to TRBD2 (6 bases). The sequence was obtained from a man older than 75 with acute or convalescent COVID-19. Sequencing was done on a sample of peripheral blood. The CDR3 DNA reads TGTGCCACCAGGTGGGACCTCTCCGCGGGGTACAATGAGCAGTTCTTC. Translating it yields CATRWDLSAGYNEQFF.